Listed here are 16 T cell receptor beta chains from one sample, sequenced in a study of monozygotic twins with cystic fibrosis. Sequencing was performed with immunoSEQ multiplex PCR; in TCRdb, only in-frame clones are kept and a portion is missing. This sample carries just under 20,000 clones, roughly nine tenths of them seen once, and the ten largest clones take roughly 1.6%. Sequencing input: blood. Receptors originate from a girl aged 2-15 years with cystic fibrosis.

The chain recombines TRBV7-9 with TRBJ1-1; no clear D gene. V shed 2 bases and J shed 7 bases, with 17 bases lying between them. The CDR3 sequence is 15 residues long. Germline assignment: CDR1 SEHNR and CDR2 FQNEAQ (reference sequence). CDR3 bases: TGTGCCAGCAGCTTATTGTTAGGGCAGGAAAATGAAGCTTTCTTT. Its translation is CASSLLLGQENEAFF.

The chain combines TRBV18 with TRBJ1-2; TRBD1 might be the D (5 bases). CDR1 is KGHSH, CDR2 LQKENI, per germline. V dropped 3 bases and J dropped 1 base, with 12 bases sitting between them. This CDR3 contains 15 residues. The CDR3 DNA is TGTGCCAGCTCACCTGCAGGGACGAATAACTATGGCTACACCTTC. Encoded protein: CASSPAGTNNYGYTF.

V gene TRBV6-5 combines with J gene TRBJ2-1; TRBD1 matches at 9 bases. The CDR3 extends over 14 amino acids. The germline CDR1 and CDR2 sequences are MNHEY and SVGAGI. The V segment lost 8 bases and the J segment 9 bases; nucleotides outside the gene matches: 11. The CDR3 nucleotides read TGTGCCAGCCAGACGGGACAGGGCTATGGTGAGCAGTTCTTC. Translated: CASQTGQGYGEQFF.

The chain joins TRBV19 to TRBJ1-5; D unclear. This CDR3 comprises 16 residues. The V and J ends lost 2 bases and 2 bases respectively, with 13 bases between them. Looked up from germline, CDR1 is LNHDA and CDR2 is SQIVND (reference sequence). CDR3 coding DNA: TGTGCCAGTAGTATAAGCCAGAGGATTGGCAATCAGCCCCAGCATTTT. It specifies CASSISQRIGNQPQHF.

This chain connects TRBV30 to TRBJ1-2; unclear D gene. Trimming took off 0 bases at V and 4 bases at J, with 9 bases between the two ends. In germline, CDR1 is GTSNPN, CDR2 SVGIG (reference sequence). The CDR3 sequence is 13 residues long. CDR3 protein: CAWSVGEGYGYTF. The CDR3 nucleotides are TGTGCCTGGAGTGTTGGGGAGGGCTATGGCTACACCTTC.

The chain carries TRBV28 and TRBJ2-7; TRBD2 is a possible D gene (5 bases). Per germline, CDR1 MDHEN and CDR2 SYDVKM. The CDR3 covers 15 residues. The V gene lost 5 bases and the J gene lost 7 bases, with 21 bases spanning the gap. For the CDR3, the DNA is TGTGCCAGCAGTCCCTCGAACGGGGTTGTGGAAGAGCAGTACTTC. It encodes CASSPSNGVVEEQYF.

The chain recombines TRBV7-2 with TRBJ2-1; 12 bases map to TRBD2. CDR3 length: 16 amino acids. Trimming cost V 5 bases and J 4 bases; bases outside gene matches: 6. Germline CDR1 and CDR2: SGHTA and FQGNSA. In nucleotides, the CDR3 is TGTGCCAGCAGCCCTGGACTAGCGGGGTCATACAATGAGCAGTTCTTC. Encoded protein: CASSPGLAGSYNEQFF.

This chain joins TRBV7-9 and TRBJ1-4; maybe TRBD1 (6 bases). CDR3 length: 12 residues. Germline V gene lookup returns CDR1 SEHNR and CDR2 FQNEAQ (reference sequence). Deletions cut 4 bases from V and 12 bases from J, with 12 bases between. CDR3 in DNA: TGTGCCAGCAGCTCGGAGGGGGTTGAACTGTTTTTT. Residues: CASSSEGVELFF.

The CDR3 here is CASSPGGSRNNEQFF. The DNA of the CDR3 is TGTGCCAGCAGCCCAGGGGGATCCCGAAATAATGAGCAGTTCTTC. This rearrangement joins TRBV7-9 to TRBJ2-1; TRBD1 agrees at 7 bases. Unmatched junction bases numbered 11, after V lost 5 bases and J lost 7 bases. The germline V gene encodes CDR1 SEHNR and CDR2 FQNEAQ (reference sequence). The CDR3 is 15 residues long.

The chain recombines TRBV19 with TRBJ1-1; TRBD1 matches 7 bases. The CDR3 has 15 residues. CDR1 is LNHDA, CDR2 SQIVND, per germline (reference sequence). With 8 bases clipped from V and 4 bases from J, the junction kept 13 bases outside the gene matches. CDR3 loop: CASRHEGGGSTEAFF. The CDR3 DNA reads TGTGCCAGTCGCCACGAAGGGGGCGGTAGCACTGAAGCTTTCTTT. Drawing the rest from reference TRBV19 and TRBJ1-1, the complete variable domain is DGGITQSPKYLFRKEGQNVTLSCEQNLNHDAMYWYRQDPGQGLRLIYYSQIVNDFQKGDIAEGYSVSREKKESFPLTVTSAQKNPTAFYLCASRHEGGGSTEAFFGQGTRLTVV.

The V gene is TRBV28, the J gene TRBJ2-7; D is ambiguous. V was clipped by 10 bases and J by 2 bases, with 12 bases between them. This CDR3 is 12 amino acids long. CDR1 and CDR2 from the germline V gene are MDHEN and SYDVKM. The CDR3 here is CAIADGTYEQYF. In DNA form, the CDR3 reads TGTGCCATCGCGGACGGAACCTACGAGCAGTACTTC.

The chain carries TRBV5-1 and TRBJ2-7; D gene unclear. V was pared by 4 bases and J by 1 base, with 9 bases between. This CDR3 is 13 amino acids long. Germline loops: CDR1 SGHRS, CDR2 YFSETQ. This CDR3 is CASSLLQSYEQYF. The CDR3 DNA follows: TGCGCCAGCAGCCTTTTACAATCCTACGAGCAGTACTTC.

The V gene is TRBV7-8, the J gene TRBJ2-1; D is unresolved. CDR1 is SGHVS, CDR2 FQNEAQ, per germline. This CDR3 has 16 residues. Between the trimmed V and J ends, which lost 5 bases and 2 bases, there was a span of 16 bases. The CDR3 here is CASSPGVPNPYNEQFF. The CDR3 nucleotides are TGTGCCAGCAGCCCCGGCGTACCAAACCCCTACAATGAGCAGTTCTTC.

V gene TRBV28 combines with J gene TRBJ1-2, with TRBD1 matching over 10 bases. The ends lost 3 bases at V and 6 bases at J; junction bases unmatched: 10. Germline V lookup: CDR1 MDHEN, CDR2 SYDVKM. CDR3 length: 16 residues. CDR3 loop: CASSLYRDRGLNGYTF. CDR3 sequence (DNA): TGTGCCAGCAGTTTGTACCGGGACAGGGGATTGAATGGCTACACCTTC.

V is TRBV6-1 and J is TRBJ1-5, with D possibly matching TRBD1 (5 bases). The V gene lost 1 base and the J gene lost 12 bases, with 19 bases spanning the gap. CDR3 length equals 15 residues. Germline assignment: CDR1 MNHNS and CDR2 SASEGT. CDR3 bases: TGTGCCAGCAGTGAAGGGGGGAGGCGGAGGGCGGGCCAGCATTTT. It is translated as CASSEGGRRRAGQHF.

This sequence joins TRBV30 and TRBJ2-3; a possible D gene is TRBD2 (6 bases). The germline V and J ends were trimmed by 0 bases and 6 bases, with 19 bases remaining between them. Germline lookup yields CDR1 GTSNPN and CDR2 SVGIG (reference sequence). The CDR3 has 16 residues. The CDR3 DNA is TGTGCCTGGAGTGTAGGGAGCGGTCGAGGAGGGGATACGCAGTATTTT. Residues: CAWSVGSGRGGDTQYF.